The entry below describes one TCR beta chain. Its antigen remains unknown. Researchers ran the PCR with 60 Vbeta and 13 Jbeta primers. Data came from immunoSEQ multiplex PCR; TCRdb stores just in-frame clones and leaves some out. This table lists 65,000 to 90,000 clones. The study sampled nominally healthy donors, though unrecorded immune exposures were likely. Looked up from germline, CDR1 is MNHEY and CDR2 is SVGAGI. The CDR3 runs to 15 residues. Trimming removed 5 bases from V and 5 bases from J; junction bases left unmatched: 12. The data derive from a study of cytomegalovirus exposure and HLA in healthy donors. Notes on the study in general: Researchers reported in a later analysis that common viral pathogens appeared linked to several top clusters. Cytomegalovirus status was reportedly diagnosed by the classifier with high sensitivity and specificity. TCR beta sequences reportedly predicted most subjects' HLA-A and HLA-B alleles accurately.

Sequencing was performed on PBMCs. V is TRBV6-5 and J is TRBJ2-7; 7 bases map to TRBD1. The TCR sequence derives from a female donor in good health and CMV-seropositive. CDR3 residues: CASSNGADRAHEQYF. The CDR3 DNA follows: TGTGCCAGCAGTAACGGGGCTGACAGGGCCCACGAGCAGTACTTC.